A selection of T cell receptor beta chains follows, all from one sample in a study of cytomegalovirus exposure and HLA in healthy donors. TCRdb's copy holds only in-frame clones and misses some; the assay was immunoSEQ multiplex PCR. In the table there are 160,000 or so clones, around 75% of which are singletons. The sequencing sample was made of PBMCs. The receptors were gathered from a female donor in good health and CMV-seronegative. CDR3s include the opening cysteine and the closing phenylalanine or tryptophan. The D gene is left open where the match is weak. The listing skips clone size in some rows; elsewhere it reads once, few, many or a size class.

TRBJ1-2,TRBV11-2,-,-,TGTGCCAGCAGCTTAGATCCGGGGGAGGTGCTTGGCTACACCTTC,CASSLDPGEVLGYTF
TRBJ1-1,TRBV11-3,-,-,TGTGCCAGCAGCTTCGGGGTAGGGACTGAAGCTTTCTTT,CASSFGVGTEAFF
TRBJ2-3,TRBV11-2,-,-,TGTGCCAGCAGCTCGGGGATCGCCGATACGCAGTATTTT,CASSSGIADTQYF
TRBJ2-7,TRBV7-8,-,-,TGTGCCAGCAGCCTCCTCTCGGGGATTGGGGACTTC,CASSLLSGIGDF
TRBJ2-3,TRBV30,-,-,TGTGCCTGGAGAGGCCACGGGTGGAGGGTTAGCACAGATACGCAGTATTTT,CAWRGHGWRVSTDTQYF
TRBJ2-2,TRBV2,-,-,TGTGCCAGCAGCCCCGCCAGCGGATACACCGGGGAGCTGTTTTTT,CASSPASGYTGELFF
TRBJ2-3,TRBV4-3,TRBD2,-,TGCGCCAGCAGCCAAGAAAGGTCTCAGCGGGAGGGCACAGATACGCAGTATTTT,CASSQERSQREGTDTQYF
TRBJ1-1,TRBV7-2,TRBD1,-,TGTGCCAGCAGCCGTCAGGGGGGGAACACTGAAGCTTTCTTT,CASSRQGGNTEAFF
TRBJ2-2,TRBV6-1,-,few,TGTGCCACTTGGGCCCGGCTGGCAGGGACCGGGGAGCTGTTTTTT,CATWARLAGTGELFF
TRBJ2-3,TRBV7-6,-,-,TGTGCCAGCAGCTTAGTCTACAGCAAAAGCACAGATACGCAGTATTTT,CASSLVYSKSTDTQYF
TRBJ1-2,TRBV7-9,-,-,TGTGCCAGCTGGGGGGGCGCTAACTATGGCTACACCTTC,CASWGGANYGYTF
TRBJ2-1,TRBV2,-,-,TGTGCCAGCAGTGAAAAGGGCGGGCAATCAAGGAATGAGCAGTTCTTC,CASSEKGGQSRNEQFF
TRBJ2-5,TRBV7-2,TRBD2,-,TGTGCCAGCAGCTCCCCAGGGGCTAGCGGGAGTCAAGAGACCCAGTACTTC,CASSSPGASGSQETQYF
TRBJ2-4,TRBV13,TRBD2,-,TGTGCCAGCAGCAAAATTAGCGGGAGGGAGGGAAACATTCAGTACTTC,CASSKISGREGNIQYF